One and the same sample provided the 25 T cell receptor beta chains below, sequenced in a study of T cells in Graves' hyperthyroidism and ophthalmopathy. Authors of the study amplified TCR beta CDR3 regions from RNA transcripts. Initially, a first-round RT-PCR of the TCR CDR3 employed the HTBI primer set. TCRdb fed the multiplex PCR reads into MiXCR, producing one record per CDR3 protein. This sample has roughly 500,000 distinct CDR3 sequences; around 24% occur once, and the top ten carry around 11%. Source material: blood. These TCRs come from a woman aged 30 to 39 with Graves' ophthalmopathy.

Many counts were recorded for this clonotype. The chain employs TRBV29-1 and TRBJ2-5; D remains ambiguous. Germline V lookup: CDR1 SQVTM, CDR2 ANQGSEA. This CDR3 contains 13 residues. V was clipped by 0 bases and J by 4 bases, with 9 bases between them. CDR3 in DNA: TGCAGCGTTGAAGATCCACGCCGAGAGACCCAGTACTTC. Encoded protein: CSVEDPRRETQYF.

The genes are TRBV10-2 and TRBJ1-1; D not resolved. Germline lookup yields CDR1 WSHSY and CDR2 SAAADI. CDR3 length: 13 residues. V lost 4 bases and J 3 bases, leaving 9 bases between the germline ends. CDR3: CASSGHGYTEAFF. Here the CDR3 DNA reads TGCGCCAGCAGTGGACACGGCTACACTGAAGCTTTCTTT.

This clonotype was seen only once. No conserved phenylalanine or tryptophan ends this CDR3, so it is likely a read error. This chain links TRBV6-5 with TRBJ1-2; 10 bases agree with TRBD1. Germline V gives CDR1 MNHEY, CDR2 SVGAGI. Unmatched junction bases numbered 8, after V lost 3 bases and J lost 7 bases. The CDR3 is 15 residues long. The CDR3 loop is CASSYAGTGVAGYTV. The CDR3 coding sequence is TGTGCCAGCAGTTATGCCGGGACAGGGGTGGCTGGCTACACCGTC.

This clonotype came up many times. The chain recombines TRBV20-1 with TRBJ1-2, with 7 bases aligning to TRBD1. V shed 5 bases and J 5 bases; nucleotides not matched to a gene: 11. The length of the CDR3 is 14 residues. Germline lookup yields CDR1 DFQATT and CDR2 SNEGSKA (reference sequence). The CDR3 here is CSAPDRDLPYGYTF. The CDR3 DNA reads TGCAGTGCTCCCGACAGGGACCTTCCATATGGCTACACCTTC.

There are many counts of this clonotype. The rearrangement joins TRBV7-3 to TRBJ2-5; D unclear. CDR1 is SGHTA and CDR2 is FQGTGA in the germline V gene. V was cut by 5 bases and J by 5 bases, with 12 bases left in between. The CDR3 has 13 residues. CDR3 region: CASSLDAGETQYF. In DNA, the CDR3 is TGTGCCAGCAGCCTAGATGCCGGGGAGACCCAGTACTTC.

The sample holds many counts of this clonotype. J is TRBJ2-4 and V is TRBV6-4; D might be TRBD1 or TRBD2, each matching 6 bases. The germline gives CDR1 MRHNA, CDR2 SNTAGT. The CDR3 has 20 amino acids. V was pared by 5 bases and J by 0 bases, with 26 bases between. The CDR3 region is CASSPWGRTRGGIAKNIQYF. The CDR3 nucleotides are TGTGCCAGCAGTCCCTGGGGCAGAACAAGAGGGGGGATAGCCAAAAACATTCAGTACTTC.

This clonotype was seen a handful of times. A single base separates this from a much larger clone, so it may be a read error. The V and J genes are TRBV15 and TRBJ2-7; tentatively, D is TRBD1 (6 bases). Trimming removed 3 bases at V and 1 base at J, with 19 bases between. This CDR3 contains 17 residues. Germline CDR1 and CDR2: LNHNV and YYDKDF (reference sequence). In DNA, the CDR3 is TGTGCCACCAGCAGGGGGATCGCGCAGGGGCTATCCTACGAGCAGTACGTC. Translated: CATSRGIAQGLSYEQYV.

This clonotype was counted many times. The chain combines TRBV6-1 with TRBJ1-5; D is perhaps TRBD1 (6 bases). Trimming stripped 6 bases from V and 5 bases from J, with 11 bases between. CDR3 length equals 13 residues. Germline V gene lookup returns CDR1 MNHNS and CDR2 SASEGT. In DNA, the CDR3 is TGTGCCAGCAGGAAGGGGGGTCATCAGCCCCAGCATTTT. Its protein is CASRKGGHQPQHF.

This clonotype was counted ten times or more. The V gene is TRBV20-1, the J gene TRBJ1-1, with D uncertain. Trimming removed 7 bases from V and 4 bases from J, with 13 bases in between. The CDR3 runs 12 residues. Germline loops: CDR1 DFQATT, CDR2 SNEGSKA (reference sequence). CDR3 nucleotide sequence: TGCAGTGGTCACGGAGGTGGCACTGAAGCTTTCTTT. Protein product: CSGHGGGTEAFF.

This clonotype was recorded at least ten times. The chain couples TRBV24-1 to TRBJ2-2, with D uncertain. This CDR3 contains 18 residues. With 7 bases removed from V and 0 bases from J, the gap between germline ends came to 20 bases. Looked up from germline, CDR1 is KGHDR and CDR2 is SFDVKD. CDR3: CATSPPSKEHSNTGELFF. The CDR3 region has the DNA TGTGCCACCAGCCCCCCCTCCAAGGAGCATTCGAACACCGGGGAGCTGTTTTTT.

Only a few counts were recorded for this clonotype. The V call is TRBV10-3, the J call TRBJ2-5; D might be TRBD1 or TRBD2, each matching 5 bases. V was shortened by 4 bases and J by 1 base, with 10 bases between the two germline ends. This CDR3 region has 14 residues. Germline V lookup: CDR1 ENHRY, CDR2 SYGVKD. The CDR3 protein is CAISGAGTQETQYF. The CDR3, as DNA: TGTGCCATCAGTGGAGCAGGGACCCAAGAGACCCAGTACTTC.

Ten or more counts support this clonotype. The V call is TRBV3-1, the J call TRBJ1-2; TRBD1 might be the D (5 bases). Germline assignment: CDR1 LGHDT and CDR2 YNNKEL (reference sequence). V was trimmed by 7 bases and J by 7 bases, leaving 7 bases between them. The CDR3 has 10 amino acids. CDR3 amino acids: CASKGRGYTF. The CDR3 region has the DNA TGTGCCAGCAAGGGACGTGGCTACACCTTC.

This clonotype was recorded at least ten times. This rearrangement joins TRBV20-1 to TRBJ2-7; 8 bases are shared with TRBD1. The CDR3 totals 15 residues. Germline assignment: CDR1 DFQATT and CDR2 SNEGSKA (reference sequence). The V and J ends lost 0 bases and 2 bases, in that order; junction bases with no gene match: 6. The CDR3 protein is CSARDRDRTTYEQYF. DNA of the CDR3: TGCAGTGCTAGAGATCGGGACAGGACCACCTACGAGCAGTACTTC.

CDR3 bases: TGTGCCAGCAATGCAGGGACCCACTATGGCTACACCTTC. This gives the protein CASNAGTHYGYTF. V and J are TRBV12-3 or TRBV12-4 and TRBJ1-2; D perhaps matches TRBD1 (5 bases). The CDR3 consists of 13 residues. V shed 7 bases and J shed 3 bases, with 12 bases lying between them.

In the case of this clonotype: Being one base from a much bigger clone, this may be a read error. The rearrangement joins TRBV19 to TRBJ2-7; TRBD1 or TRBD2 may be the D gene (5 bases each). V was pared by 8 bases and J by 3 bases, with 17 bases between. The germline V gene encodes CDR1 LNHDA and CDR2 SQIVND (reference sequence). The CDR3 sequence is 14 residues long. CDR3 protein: CASSNPGSVYEQYF. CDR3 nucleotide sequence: TGTGCCAGTTCGAACCCAGGGAGTGTCTACGAGCAGTACTTC.

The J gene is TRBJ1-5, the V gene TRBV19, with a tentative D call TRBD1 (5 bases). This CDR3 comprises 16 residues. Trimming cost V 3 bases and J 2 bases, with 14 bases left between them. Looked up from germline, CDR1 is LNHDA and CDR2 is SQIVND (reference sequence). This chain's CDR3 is CASSILGIRGNQPQHF. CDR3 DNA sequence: TGTGCCAGTAGTATCTTGGGGATCAGGGGCAATCAGCCCCAGCATTTT.

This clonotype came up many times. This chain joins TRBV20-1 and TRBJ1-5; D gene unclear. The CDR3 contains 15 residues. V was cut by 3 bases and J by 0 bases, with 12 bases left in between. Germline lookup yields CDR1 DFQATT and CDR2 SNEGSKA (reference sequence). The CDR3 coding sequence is TGCAGTGCTAGTCCTATCGGGAGTAGCAATCAGCCCCAGCATTTT. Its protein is CSASPIGSSNQPQHF.

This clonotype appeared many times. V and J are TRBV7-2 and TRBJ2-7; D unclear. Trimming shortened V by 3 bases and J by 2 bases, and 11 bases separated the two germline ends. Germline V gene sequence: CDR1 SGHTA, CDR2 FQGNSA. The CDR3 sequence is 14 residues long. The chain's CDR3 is CASSFIPETYEQYF. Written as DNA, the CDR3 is TGTGCCAGCAGCTTCATTCCTGAAACCTACGAGCAGTACTTC.

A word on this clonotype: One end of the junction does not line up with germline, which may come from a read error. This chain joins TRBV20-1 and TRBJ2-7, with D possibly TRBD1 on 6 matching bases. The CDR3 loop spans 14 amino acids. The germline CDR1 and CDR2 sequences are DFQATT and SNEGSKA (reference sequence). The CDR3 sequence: CSAREGQNSDEQYF. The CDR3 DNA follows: TGCAGTGCTAGAGAAGGACAGAACTCCGACGAGCAGTACTTC.

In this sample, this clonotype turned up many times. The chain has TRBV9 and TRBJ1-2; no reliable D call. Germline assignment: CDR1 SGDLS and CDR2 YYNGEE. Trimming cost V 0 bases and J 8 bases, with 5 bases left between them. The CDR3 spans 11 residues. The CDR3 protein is CASSVGWGYTF. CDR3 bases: TGTGCCAGCAGCGTAGGGTGGGGCTACACCTTC.

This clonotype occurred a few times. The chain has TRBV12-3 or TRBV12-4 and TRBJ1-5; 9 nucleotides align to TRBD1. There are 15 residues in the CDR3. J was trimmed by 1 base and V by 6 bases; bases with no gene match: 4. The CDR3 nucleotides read TGTGCCAGCAGCACAGGGGGCGCGAGCAATCAGCCCCAGCATTTT. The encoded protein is CASSTGGASNQPQHF.

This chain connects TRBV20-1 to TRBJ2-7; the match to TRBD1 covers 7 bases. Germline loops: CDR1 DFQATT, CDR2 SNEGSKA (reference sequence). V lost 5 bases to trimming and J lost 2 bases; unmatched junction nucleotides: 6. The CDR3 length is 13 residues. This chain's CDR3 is CSAHRDRPYEQYF. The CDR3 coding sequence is TGCAGTGCTCACCGGGACAGACCCTACGAGCAGTACTTC.

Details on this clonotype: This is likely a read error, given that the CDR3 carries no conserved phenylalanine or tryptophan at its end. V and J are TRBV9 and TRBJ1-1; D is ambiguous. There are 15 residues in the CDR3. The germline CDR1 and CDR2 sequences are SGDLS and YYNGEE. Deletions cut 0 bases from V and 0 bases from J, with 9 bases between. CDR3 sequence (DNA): TGTGCCAGCAGCGTAGCTACGGGCATGAACACTGAAGCTTTCTAT. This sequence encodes CASSVATGMNTEAFY.

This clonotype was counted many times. The DNA for the CDR3 is TGCAGTGCTAGAGATTCGGAAGCGGGGGAAGAGACCCAGTACTTC. Translating it yields CSARDSEAGEETQYF. The chain recombines TRBV20-1 with TRBJ2-5, with 8 bases fitting TRBD2. This CDR3 comprises 15 residues. The germline V gene has CDR1 DFQATT and CDR2 SNEGSKA (reference sequence). Trimming at V came to 0 bases and at J to 3 bases, leaving 6 bases not matched to a gene.

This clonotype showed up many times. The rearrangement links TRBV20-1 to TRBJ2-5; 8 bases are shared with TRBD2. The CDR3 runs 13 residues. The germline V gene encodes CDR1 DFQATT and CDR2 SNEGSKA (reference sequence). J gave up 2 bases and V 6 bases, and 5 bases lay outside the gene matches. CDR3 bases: TGCAGTGCGATTGGCGGGGGGCAAGAGACCCAGTACTTC. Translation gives CSAIGGGQETQYF.